This T cell receptor beta chain was documented in a study of blood T cell repertoires in COVID-19. The CDR3 runs 17 residues. The germline V gene has CDR1 SGHNT and CDR2 YYREEE (reference sequence). The V and J ends lost 4 bases and 0 bases respectively, with 19 bases between them. Here immunoSEQ multiplex PCR was the method, and the copy in TCRdb shows in-frame clones only, minus some. Among around 320,000 clones listed, about 90% were seen once. This clone was seen once. V and J are TRBV5-4 and TRBJ1-1; D might be TRBD1 (6 bases). Sequencing was carried out using peripheral blood. This clonotype originated in a woman aged 25 to 39 with COVID-19, enrolled during active disease. CDR3 DNA: TGTGCCAGCAGCACGTACCCTCTACAGGGCTTGAACACTGAAGCTTTCTTT. Translating gives CASSTYPLQGLNTEAFF.